The present T cell receptor (beta chain) was sequenced within a study of radiotherapy plus CTLA-4 blockade in lung cancer. Across the whole study: Among enrolled patients, approximately 18% responded and less than 40% achieved disease control.

As for this clone: Its matching antigen is unknown.

The study gave focal radiation plus ipilimumab CTLA-4 blockade to patients with chemo-refractory metastatic non-small-cell lung cancer. Data came from immunoSEQ multiplex PCR; TCRdb stores just in-frame clones and leaves some out. The sample carries around 100,000 clones, 81% recorded once. Trimming left V 2 bases short and J 5 bases short, with 12 bases between. Germline CDR1 MGHDK, CDR2 SYGVNS. This CDR3 has 14 amino acids. Study-level results: Once radiotherapy plus ipilimumab had been given, TCR clones derived from tumor expanded in blood. Per reports, early blood T cell clone dynamics, plus interferon-beta, forecast response most strongly.

This chain joins TRBV25-1 and TRBJ1-2; D might be TRBD1 (6 bases). The sample was peripheral blood, taken from a patient treated with radiotherapy plus ipilimumab. The receptor's source is a human donor with non-small cell lung cancer that progressed on radiotherapy plus ipilimumab. Some clones in this sample may be carry-over from other donors' samples. CDR3 DNA: TGTGCCAGCAGTGAAAACGGCAGGGGTTATGGCTACACCTTC. Translated, it gives CASSENGRGYGYTF.